This T cell receptor (beta chain) was observed in a study of regulatory T cells in long-lasting Graves disease. With 6 bases removed from V and 9 bases from J, the gap between germline ends came to 9 bases. The CDR3 consists of 12 residues. Germline V gene lookup returns CDR1 SNHLY and CDR2 FYNNEI. This clonotype came up many times. Its antigen is not known. Study-level findings and limits: Patients with persistent disease shared 2,500 or so public clonotypes, outpacing the approximately 950 shared by new patients.

Sequencing libraries for TCR beta were prepared with iRepertoire HTBI primers and Arm-PCR of CDR3 regions. Using its own MiXCR run on the multiplex PCR reads, TCRdb lists one record per CDR3 protein. Of 360,000 or so distinct CDR3 sequences listed, over 15% were seen once; the top ten hold roughly 30%. The time point: newly diagnosed GD, antithyroid drugs for less than 3 months. From PBMCs, RNA was extracted and then used to make the TCR library. Patients with Graves' disease were diagnosed by American Thyroid Association guidelines. These data are also associated with another study on T cells in Graves' hyperthyroidism and ophthalmopathy.

This receptor was obtained from a man in his forties with Graves disease. The sample consisted of peripheral blood mononuclear cells (PBMCs), taken at new diagnosis, from a patient treated with antithyroid drugs. The V and J genes are TRBV2 and TRBJ1-6; D not certain. CDR3 DNA: TGTGCCAGCAGCCCAGACACTTCACCCCTCCACTTT. Protein: CASSPDTSPLHF.